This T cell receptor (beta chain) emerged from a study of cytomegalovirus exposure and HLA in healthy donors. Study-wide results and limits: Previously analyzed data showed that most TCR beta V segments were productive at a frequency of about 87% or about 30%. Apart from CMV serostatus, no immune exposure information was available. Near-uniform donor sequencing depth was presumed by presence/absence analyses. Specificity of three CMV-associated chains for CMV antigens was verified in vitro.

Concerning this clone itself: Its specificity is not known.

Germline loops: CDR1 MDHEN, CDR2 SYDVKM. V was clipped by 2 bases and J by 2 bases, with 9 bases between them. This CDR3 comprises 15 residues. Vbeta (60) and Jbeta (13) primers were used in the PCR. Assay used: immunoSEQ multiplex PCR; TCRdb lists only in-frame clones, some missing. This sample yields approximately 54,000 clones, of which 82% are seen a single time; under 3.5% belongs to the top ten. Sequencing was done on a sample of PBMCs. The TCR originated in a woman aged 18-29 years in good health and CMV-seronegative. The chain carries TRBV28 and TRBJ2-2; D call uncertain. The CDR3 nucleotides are TGTGCCAGCAGTTTAAGACTGTTAAACACCGGGGAGCTGTTTTTT. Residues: CASSLRLLNTGELFF. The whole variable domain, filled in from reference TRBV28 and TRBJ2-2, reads DVKVTQSSRYLVKRTGEKVFLECVQDMDHENMFWYRQDPGLGLRLIYFSYDVKMKEKGDIPEGYSVSREKKERFSLILESASTNQTSMYLCASSLRLLNTGELFFGEGSRLTVL.